The 32 T cell receptor beta chains given below trace back to one sample, sequenced in a study of human T cells and chemical hapten exposure. The time point here: patch test 2, 6 weeks after DPC sensitization. The treatment here: therapeutic diphenylcyclopropenone sensitization with weekly scalp DPC. MiXCR, applied by TCRdb to the RACE reads, yields one record per CDR3 protein. The table lists 140,000 or so distinct CDR3 sequences, 12% of them singletons. Sequenced here: whole blood, sampled in connection with sensitization to the hapten diphenylcyclopropenone (DPC). These receptors all come from a woman in her 50s with alopecia areata. Some clones in this sample may be carry-over from other donors' samples.

In this sample, this clonotype turned up once. CDR3 nucleotide sequence: TGCAGTGCTAGTTCGGCAGGTCCGTCCTACGAGCAGTACTTC. Translation: CSASSAGPSYEQYF. V and J are TRBV20-1 and TRBJ2-7; no clear D gene. Trimming shortened V by 3 bases and J by 1 base, and 13 bases separated the two germline ends. Germline lookup yields CDR1 DFQATT and CDR2 SNEGSKA (reference sequence). The CDR3 extends over 14 amino acids.

This clonotype was counted only a few times. The chain has TRBV19 and TRBJ2-1; 7 nucleotides match TRBD2. Germline V gives CDR1 LNHDA, CDR2 SQIVND (reference sequence). The ends lost 3 bases at V and 8 bases at J; junction bases unmatched: 16. The CDR3 consists of 17 residues. The CDR3 DNA reads TGTGCCAGTAGTATCCTTTTTGGGGGGAGGGCCACCTATGAGCAGTTCTTC. Protein: CASSILFGGRATYEQFF. Drawing the rest from reference TRBV19 and TRBJ2-1, the complete variable domain is DGGITQSPKYLFRKEGQNVTLSCEQNLNHDAMYWYRQDPGQGLRLIYYSQIVNDFQKGDIAEGYSVSREKKESFPLTVTSAQKNPTAFYLCASSILFGGRATYEQFFGPGTRLTVL.

This clonotype was observed at least ten times. This chain connects TRBV20-1 to TRBJ1-5, with TRBD1 matching over 8 bases. This CDR3 is built from 12 residues. The germline V gene has CDR1 DFQATT and CDR2 SNEGSKA (reference sequence). V lost 5 bases, J lost 6 bases, and 3 bases stayed unmatched. CDR3 nucleotides: TGCAGTGCTCGGACAGGGAGTCAGCCCCAGCATTTT. This sequence encodes CSARTGSQPQHF.

The rearrangement links TRBV7-8 to TRBJ2-1; 14 positions agree with TRBD2. J gave up 7 bases and V 0 bases, and 5 bases lay outside the gene matches. The CDR3 extends over 17 amino acids. Germline CDR1 and CDR2: SGHVS and FQNEAQ. The CDR3 loop reads CASSLATGLAGGNEQFF. CDR3 DNA: TGTGCCAGCAGCTTAGCGACTGGACTAGCGGGAGGTAATGAGCAGTTCTTC. Variable domain in full (rest from reference TRBV7-8 and TRBJ2-1): GAGVSQSPRYKVAKRGQDVALRCDPISGHVSLFWYQQALGQGPEFLTYFQNEAQLDKSGLPSDRFFAERPEGSVSTLKIQRTQQEDSAVYLCASSLATGLAGGNEQFFGPGTRLTVL.

CDR3 in DNA: TGCGCCAGCAGCCGGGGGACACCATCAGATACGCAGTATTTT. Translation: CASSRGTPSDTQYF. J is TRBJ2-3 and V is TRBV5-1; D tentatively fits TRBD1 or TRBD2 (6 bases each). Germline V gene sequence: CDR1 SGHRS, CDR2 YFSETQ. CDR3 length: 14 amino acids. V dropped 4 bases and J dropped 4 bases, with 13 bases sitting between them.

The chain is built from TRBV19 and TRBJ1-6, with TRBD1 matching 7 bases. The CDR3 runs to 15 residues. V dropped 6 bases and J dropped 0; count of bases not matched to a gene: 2. Germline V gene sequence: CDR1 LNHDA, CDR2 SQIVND (reference sequence). CDR3 sequence reads: CASRRDSSYNSPLHF. In nucleotides, the CDR3 is TGTGCCAGTAGACGGGACAGCTCCTATAATTCACCCCTCCACTTT.

This sequence joins TRBV7-2 and TRBJ2-6, with a tentative D call TRBD2 (6 bases). The CDR3 is 15 residues long. V was cut by 5 bases and J by 4 bases, with 12 bases left in between. Looked up from germline, CDR1 is SGHTA and CDR2 is FQGNSA. CDR3 in amino acids: CASSPGGTGANVLTF. CDR3 nucleotides: TGTGCCAGCAGCCCTGGGGGGACCGGGGCCAACGTCCTGACTTTC.

V gene TRBV6-5 combines with J gene TRBJ2-7, with D uncertain. The germline gives CDR1 MNHEY, CDR2 SVGAGI. This CDR3 spans 14 amino acids. Trimming cost V 2 bases and J 1 base, with 9 bases left between them. CDR3 DNA: TGTGCCAGCAGTTACGATTTCGGTTCCTACGAGCAGTACTTC. Its protein is CASSYDFGSYEQYF.

This clonotype was seen a handful of times. The chain couples TRBV3-1 to TRBJ2-1, with D perhaps matching TRBD1 (5 bases). Germline CDR1 is LGHDT and CDR2 is YNNKEL (reference sequence). Deletions cut 1 base from V and 6 bases from J, with 16 bases between. CDR3 length: 16 amino acids. CDR3 coding DNA: TGTGCCAGCAGCCAAGCCCAGGGAATCCCTCTCAATGAGCAGTTCTTC. Translating gives CASSQAQGIPLNEQFF.

V gene TRBV5-6 combines with J gene TRBJ2-5, with 7 bases fitting TRBD1. CDR3 length: 15 residues. V gave up 4 bases and J gave up 5 bases; unmatched junction bases: 11. CDR1 is SGHDT, CDR2 YYEEEE, per germline. The CDR3 DNA is TGTGCCAGCAGCCCTAAGGACAGGTTTTCGGAGACCCAGTACTTC. Translated: CASSPKDRFSETQYF.

This clonotype was seen a handful of times. V gene TRBV12-3 or TRBV12-4 combines with J gene TRBJ2-2, with a possible D match to TRBD1 (6 bases). V shed 5 bases and J shed 3 bases, with 19 bases lying between them. The CDR3 is made up of 17 amino acids. CDR3 sequence reads: CASSPDAGVRDTGELFF. CDR3 in DNA: TGTGCCAGCAGTCCAGACGCAGGGGTTAGGGACACCGGGGAGCTGTTTTTT.

Concerning this clonotype: This may come from a read error, since a much larger clone is one base off. The chain links TRBV28 to TRBJ2-5; D may be TRBD1 or TRBD2 (5 bases each). CDR3 length: 14 residues. CDR1 and CDR2 from the germline V gene are MDHEN and SYDVKM. The V and J ends lost 3 bases and 5 bases respectively, with 13 bases between them. The CDR3 region is CASSFGLGVETQYF. CDR3 nucleotide sequence: TGTGCCAGCAGTTTCGGGTTGGGGGTGGAGACCCAGTACTTC.

The chain carries TRBV5-1 and TRBJ2-1; TRBD2 matches 7 bases. The CDR3 consists of 15 residues. The trim removed 4 bases at V and 4 bases at J, leaving 8 bases unmatched. CDR1 and CDR2 (germline): SGHRS, YFSETQ. The CDR3 nucleotides read TGCGCCAGCAGCCCCGCGGGAGCGGGTTACAATGAGCAGTTCTTC. Translating it yields CASSPAGAGYNEQFF.

The chain has TRBV5-4 and TRBJ2-2; 13 nucleotides agree with TRBD2. The CDR3 loop spans 17 amino acids. Trimming took 3 bases from V and 2 from J; bases not matched to a gene: 4. CDR1 is SGHNT, CDR2 YYREEE, per germline (reference sequence). This CDR3 is CASSSGLAGANTGELFF. Written as DNA, the CDR3 is TGTGCCAGCAGCTCAGGACTAGCGGGGGCTAACACCGGGGAGCTGTTTTTT.

This clonotype was counted a few times. V gene TRBV19 combines with J gene TRBJ1-5, with D unclear. The CDR3 length is 14 residues. The germline V gene has CDR1 LNHDA and CDR2 SQIVND (reference sequence). The ends were cut back, 4 bases at V and 0 bases at J, with 7 bases in the middle. The CDR3 bases are TGTGCCAGTAGTACAGGCCCTAGCAATCAGCCCCAGCATTTT. Its translation: CASSTGPSNQPQHF.

The chain links TRBV12-3 or TRBV12-4 to TRBJ1-5; possibly TRBD1 for D (6 bases). The CDR3 sequence is 14 residues long. The ends were cut back, 5 bases at V and 7 bases at J, with 15 bases in the middle. In DNA form, the CDR3 reads TGTGCCAGCAGTCACCAGAGGGGGGGACAGCCCCAGCATTTT. Protein sequence: CASSHQRGGQPQHF.

This clonotype was observed a handful of times. This chain links TRBV27 with TRBJ1-6; 8 bases agree with TRBD1. Losses at the gene ends were 6 bases for V and 13 bases for J; bases not matched to a gene: 8. Germline V gene lookup returns CDR1 MNHEY and CDR2 SMNVEV (reference sequence). The CDR3 spans 13 residues. In DNA form, the CDR3 reads TGTGCCAGCAGAGTGGACAGGGCAAGGCCCCTCCACTTT. Translating it yields CASRVDRARPLHF.

The chain employs TRBV12-3 or TRBV12-4 and TRBJ2-2, with D uncertain. This CDR3 is 13 amino acids long. V shed 4 bases and J shed 2 bases, with 5 bases lying between them. The chain's CDR3 is CASSSYNTGELFF. The DNA for the CDR3 is TGTGCCAGCAGTTCCTACAACACCGGGGAGCTGTTTTTT.

Ten or more counts support this clonotype. The chain joins TRBV7-3 to TRBJ2-2, with a possible D match to TRBD2 (6 bases). Germline V gene data show CDR1 as SGHTA and CDR2 as FQGTGA. V lost 4 bases to trimming and J lost 2 bases, with 8 bases between them. CDR3 size: 14 residues. Here the CDR3 DNA reads TGTGCCAGCAGCTCGGGACTTAACACCGGGGAGCTGTTTTTT. It specifies CASSSGLNTGELFF.

The CDR3 nucleotides read TGTGCCAGCCGCCGGACTAGCGGGAGAGGCGGGGAGCTGTTTTTT. Its translation is CASRRTSGRGGELFF. The rearrangement joins TRBV6-2 or TRBV6-3 to TRBJ2-2; 13 bases agree with TRBD2. Germline CDR1 and CDR2: MNHEY and SVGEGT. V trimming: 8 bases; J trimming: 7 bases; junction bases outside the gene matches: 7. This CDR3 is 15 amino acids long.

This clonotype was recorded a few times. The rearrangement links TRBV2 to TRBJ1-6; TRBD1 agrees at 7 bases. This CDR3 comprises 16 residues. The junction had 7 bases not matched to a gene; V was cut back by 0 bases and J by 8 bases. Germline CDR1 reads SNHLY; CDR2 reads FYNNEI. The CDR3 sequence: CASSEAARGMDSPLHF. Written as DNA, the CDR3 is TGTGCCAGCAGTGAAGCGGCCAGGGGGATGGATTCACCCCTCCACTTT.

The chain uses TRBV25-1 and TRBJ2-7; D may be TRBD1 (8 bases). The CDR3 length is 15 residues. CDR1 is MGHDK, CDR2 SYGVNS, per germline. Trimming left V 10 bases short and J 3 bases short, with 22 bases between. The CDR3 protein is CATSPNRGGLYEQYF. The CDR3, as DNA: TGTGCCACCTCTCCGAACAGGGGGGGCCTCTACGAGCAGTACTTC.

This clonotype was detected many times. The junction and the germline gene differ at one end; a read error may be behind it. This rearrangement joins TRBV7-7 to TRBJ1-1; 7 nucleotides agree with TRBD1. Germline-derived CDR1 and CDR2 are SSHAT and FNYEAQ (reference sequence). This CDR3 has 13 amino acids. The DNA of the CDR3 is TGTGCTAGCAGCTTAAAACAGGGGACTGAAGCTTTCTTT. Protein sequence: CASSLKQGTEAFF.

This clonotype was observed at least ten times. The chain couples TRBV10-2 to TRBJ2-1; D could derive from TRBD1 or TRBD2 (5 bases each). The germline V and J ends were trimmed by 7 bases and 6 bases, with 7 bases remaining between them. CDR3 length: 11 residues. The germline V gene encodes CDR1 WSHSY and CDR2 SAAADI. CDR3 protein: CASNGGNEQFF. The CDR3 region has the DNA TGCGCCAGCAATGGGGGCAATGAGCAGTTCTTC.

Many counts were recorded for this clonotype. CDR3 sequence: CATSGVTPRGKNIQYF. The CDR3 DNA sequence: TGTGCCACCAGTGGGGTAACCCCGAGAGGCAAAAACATTCAGTACTTC. The rearrangement joins TRBV24-1 to TRBJ2-4; unclear D gene. Trimming shortened V by 5 bases and J by 3 bases, and 16 bases separated the two germline ends. CDR1 and CDR2 (germline): KGHDR, SFDVKD. CDR3 length: 16 amino acids.

This chain connects TRBV7-2 to TRBJ1-1; no definite D call. Germline CDR1 and CDR2: SGHTA and FQGNSA. This CDR3 is 14 amino acids long. Deletions cut 3 bases from V and 1 base from J, with 9 bases between. CDR3 in amino acids: CASSFGLTNTEAFF. The CDR3 nucleotides are TGTGCCAGCAGCTTCGGACTTACGAACACTGAAGCTTTCTTT.

This chain links TRBV5-4 with TRBJ2-6, with D tentatively TRBD2 (6 bases). CDR3 length: 16 amino acids. Trimming stripped 4 bases from V and 2 bases from J, with 13 bases between. CDR1 is SGHNT and CDR2 is YYREEE in the germline V gene (reference sequence). This chain's CDR3 is CASSPAGGAGANVLTF. CDR3 in DNA: TGTGCCAGCAGCCCCGCGGGCGGGGCTGGGGCCAACGTCCTGACTTTC. The whole variable domain, remainder taken from reference TRBV5-4 and TRBJ2-6, is ETGVTQSPTHLIKTRGQQVTLRCSSQSGHNTVSWYQQALGQGPQFIFQYYREEENGRGNFPPRFSGLQFPNYSSELNVNALELDDSALYLCASSPAGGAGANVLTFGAGSRLTVL.

The chain couples TRBV11-2 to TRBJ2-3, with 9 bases fitting TRBD2. CDR3 length: 16 residues. J gave up 4 bases and V 4 bases, and 9 bases lay outside the gene matches. From germline, CDR1 is SGHAT and CDR2 FQNNGV. CDR3 nucleotide sequence: TGTGCCAGCAGCTCTCCCGGGCGGGAGGGGGCAGATACGCAGTATTTT. It specifies CASSSPGREGADTQYF.

This clonotype occurred many times. The chain couples TRBV5-1 to TRBJ2-1; 11 nucleotides align to TRBD2. CDR3 length: 16 amino acids. CDR1 is SGHRS and CDR2 is YFSETQ in the germline V gene. V gave up 5 bases and J gave up 4 bases; unmatched junction bases: 8. The CDR3 DNA reads as TGCGCCAGCAGATCTACTAGCGGGAGTCGGTACAATGAGCAGTTCTTC. It codes for CASRSTSGSRYNEQFF. The whole variable domain, filled in from reference TRBV5-1 and TRBJ2-1, reads KAGVTQTPRYLIKTRGQQVTLSCSPISGHRSVSWYQQTPGQGLQFLFEYFSETQRNKGNFPGRFSGRQFSNSRSEMNVSTLELGDSALYLCASRSTSGSRYNEQFFGPGTRLTVL.

This clonotype was seen a handful of times. The chain combines TRBV3-1 with TRBJ2-4, with a weak D call TRBD2 (5 bases). The CDR3 spans 15 residues. V was clipped by 4 bases and J by 3 bases, with 13 bases between them. From germline, CDR1 is LGHDT and CDR2 YNNKEL (reference sequence). The CDR3 protein is CASSPVERFKNIQYF. CDR3 nucleotides: TGTGCCAGCAGCCCTGTTGAGCGGTTCAAAAACATTCAGTACTTC.

This clonotype was counted only a few times. The chain carries TRBV5-1 and TRBJ2-1; D may be TRBD1 or TRBD2 (6 bases each). Germline CDR1 SGHRS, CDR2 YFSETQ. There are 16 residues in the CDR3. V lost 4 bases and J lost 2, with 16 bases in between. The CDR3 DNA follows: TGCGCCAGCAGCGGAACAGGGACTGTCGCCTACAATGAGCAGTTCTTC. It translates to CASSGTGTVAYNEQFF.

There are many counts of this clonotype. The chain uses TRBV11-1 and TRBJ2-1, with D maybe TRBD1 (6 bases). This CDR3 has 13 amino acids. The V and J ends lost 6 bases and 6 bases respectively, with 12 bases between them. CDR1 and CDR2 (germline): SGHAT, FQDESV (reference sequence). CDR3: CASRPGTINEQFF. In DNA, the CDR3 is TGTGCCAGCAGGCCCGGGACAATCAATGAGCAGTTCTTC. The variable domain in full, with the rest retrieved from reference TRBV11-1 and TRBJ2-1, is EAEVAQSPRYKITEKSQAVAFWCDPISGHATLYWYRQILGQGPELLVQFQDESVVDDSQLPKDRFSAERLKGVDSTLKIQPAELGDSAMYLCASRPGTINEQFFGPGTRLTVL.